This TCR beta chain was sequenced for a study of shared clonotypes between healthy human individuals (dated by TCRdb to 2020 to 2021). About the full investigation: The cohort included a few men and a couple of women between 18 and 49 years of age. To estimate repertoire size and how much clonotype sharing occurs between individuals, the study deeply sequenced the blood TCR repertoires of 4 to 6 healthy adults. To increase sequencing depth and limit assay-specific biases, TCR repertoire library preparation and sequencing were carried out by different laboratories using diverse techniques. Per donor, leukapheresis produced somewhere between about 0.94 and 9.5 billion PBMCs.

Clipping removes 3 bases from V and 8 bases from J, with 12 as the unmatched junction base count. As encoded in the germline V gene, CDR1 is LGHNA while CDR2 is YNFKEQ. Reading from cysteine to phenylalanine, the CDR3 counts 15 amino acids. The entry retains the CDR3 DNA only, 45 bases that are in frame from base 1. Using the deep immunoSEQ assay, TCR CDR3 regions were amplified from genomic DNA by multiplex PCR. For each cell subset, the extracted genomic DNA was distributed evenly across all wells of several immunoSEQ 96-well plates, and each plate served as one replicate. For unsorted PBMC, roughly 270 ng genomic DNA, equal to 25,000 to 35,000 T cell genomes, was loaded into each replicate PCR. Ten immunoSEQ deep assay plates were used to sequence the unsorted PBMC genomic DNA. Purified libraries were quantified with a Qubit 3.0 fluorometer, sized on a Bioanalyzer 2100, and re-quantified with the KAPA Library Quantification kit. Every immunoSEQ 96-well plate was sequenced on a separate single-read 150-cycle Illumina NextSeq 550 flow cell. Regarding the original processing steps: Because the immunoSEQ output included only junctional sequences and no quality scores, the filtering could not be the same as the filtering used for full-length reads. To assign V/J genes and CDR3, sequences were annotated against IMGT germline references using PyIR, a Python wrapper for IgBLAST v1.9. Reads were removed for weak V/J assignments (E-value above 1e-6), missing CDR3, stop codons, out-of-frame junctions, or ambiguous translated residues. V3J clonotypes were defined as sequences sharing an identical inferred V gene, J gene, and CDR3 amino acid sequence. Percentage overlap between repertoires was computed as shared unique clonotypes divided by the size of the smaller repertoire. Three approaches were used to assess repertoire richness: RTK rarefaction, the Chao1 estimator, and Recon v2.1 estimates of unobserved clonotypes. Not all clones reach the TCRdb copy of this immuneACCESS table, which keeps in-frame sequences only. Checked studies attribute under half of the gap to unresolved V genes and leave the rest unexplained. V, J and clone size are those of that table, while D and trimming were read from the DNA. The sample table shows about 490,000 clones, and 65% to 80% are seen once. The ten largest account for approximately 12% of the sample.

The donors were healthy, HIV-negative adults with no recently reported acute infections or vaccinations. Only Caucasian adults living in Nashville, Tennessee, USA were represented among the donors. In the unsorted samples, around 81 million PBMCs were counted, and genomic DNA was extracted using the QIAamp DNA Blood Mini kit. Blood was obtained by leukapheresis, after which PBMCs were separated by Ficoll-Histopaque density gradient centrifugation and cryopreserved in liquid nitrogen vapor phase. On this clone: Its antigen is not yet known. Within one base of it there is no much larger clone, and no base qualities were kept.

Findings and caveats that apply to the study as a whole: Pairwise subsampling led to the expectation that sequencing depth would affect the degree of clonotype sharing among donors. The small number of donors limited the genetic and exposure-history diversity represented. Only blood was sampled, and tissue TCR repertoires likely differ from those in blood.

The specimen was PBMCs. This clonotype originated in a woman in her 40s in good health. Some clones in this sample may be carry-over from other donors' samples. The chain is assembled from TRBV4-2 and TRBJ1-2, with 7 middle bases fitting TRBD1. Here the CDR3 is given as CASSQSPTGSLGYTF. In nucleotides, the sequence is TGTGCCAGCAGCCAGAGCCCGACAGGGTCCCTAGGCTACACCTTC.